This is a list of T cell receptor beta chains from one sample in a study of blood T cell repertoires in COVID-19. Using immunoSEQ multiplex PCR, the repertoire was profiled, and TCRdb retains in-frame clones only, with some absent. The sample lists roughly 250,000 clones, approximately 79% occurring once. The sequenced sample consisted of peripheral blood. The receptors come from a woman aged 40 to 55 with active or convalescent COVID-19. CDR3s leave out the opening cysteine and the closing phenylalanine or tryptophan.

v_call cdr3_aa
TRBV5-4 ASSSGQGVETQY
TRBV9 ASSVGHTTEAF
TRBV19 ASSKKRGASYNEQF
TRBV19 ASQPNPGQY
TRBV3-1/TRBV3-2 ASSPGVSTHNYGYT
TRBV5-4 ASSPDRAGNTIY
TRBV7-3 ASSSGTGTHEQY
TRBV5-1 ASRPRSGGSYNEQF
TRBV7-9 ASSLGYNSGLNYGYT
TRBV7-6 ASSSSGFTGANVLT
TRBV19 ASSSKGDTEAF
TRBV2 ASSGVETGGADTEAF
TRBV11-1 ASSLERDTEAF
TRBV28 ASTSRQGSEKLF
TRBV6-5 ASSRLISGNTIY
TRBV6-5 ASGLDGTNSPLH
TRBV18 ASSYTVTYEQY
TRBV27 ASSYPRGSSYNEQF
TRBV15 ATSSPLAGGHETQY
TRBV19 ASSIGDRGYGYT
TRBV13 ASSDRTGIPYEQH
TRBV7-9 ASSSPGTGEETQY
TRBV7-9 ASSQGGQANYGYT
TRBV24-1 ATSVGSNYGYT
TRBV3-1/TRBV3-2 ASSHNYEQY
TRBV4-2 ASSIQTGGSNQPQH
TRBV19 ASRPTPIRGYGYT
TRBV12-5 ASGLGQGTYNEQF
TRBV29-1 SGGLAGRSYNEQF
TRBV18 ASSRDSANYGYT
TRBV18 ASSPQIRDTQY
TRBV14 ASRQGTGDPNTIY
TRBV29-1 SPVPGAGNTEAF
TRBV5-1 ASSLAAGGGRSTDTQY
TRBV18 ASSSGQGAGQPQH
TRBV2 ASSRTGDGYT
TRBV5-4 ASSTPQRGTDTQY
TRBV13 ASSVTGTDADYGYT
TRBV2 ASRARAGDADTQY
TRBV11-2 ASSLGHTSGANVLT
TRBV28 ASSFGQGSYGYT
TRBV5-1 ASSFRGRGTDTQY
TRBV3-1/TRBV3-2 ASSQGPPGQPQH
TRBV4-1 ASSPPGQGAETQY
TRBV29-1 SVGPRRTGGMGTEAF
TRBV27 ASRDRGGTQY